The source of this T cell receptor (beta chain) is a study of cytomegalovirus exposure and HLA in healthy donors. Background on the study: Among 150 million to 200 million T cells, an earlier analysis found approximately 110 million unique TCR beta sequences. A data release that came early held approximately 92 million unique TCRs from HLA-typed donors.

Study-level findings and limits: Overall, approximately 150 TCR beta chains were annotated as cytomegalovirus-associated.

Trimming removed 6 bases from V and 7 bases from J; junction bases left unmatched: 8. The CDR3 covers 15 residues. Looked up from germline, CDR1 is SGHTA and CDR2 is FQGNSA. The study sampled nominally healthy donors, though unrecorded immune exposures were likely. In the case of this clone: Its antigen is not identified.

The PCR used 60 Vbeta and 13 Jbeta primers. Data came from immunoSEQ multiplex PCR; TCRdb stores just in-frame clones and leaves some out. Among 60,000 to 85,000 clones, about four fifths were seen once, and the ten largest hold 12%. The receptor's source is a male donor in good health and CMV-seropositive. Source material: PBMCs. This sequence joins TRBV7-2 and TRBJ2-2; 10 bases map to TRBD1. CDR3 nucleotide sequence: TGTGCCAGCAGTTCCCCGGGACAGGGGTACGGGGAGCTGTTTTTT. Translated, it gives CASSSPGQGYGELFF.